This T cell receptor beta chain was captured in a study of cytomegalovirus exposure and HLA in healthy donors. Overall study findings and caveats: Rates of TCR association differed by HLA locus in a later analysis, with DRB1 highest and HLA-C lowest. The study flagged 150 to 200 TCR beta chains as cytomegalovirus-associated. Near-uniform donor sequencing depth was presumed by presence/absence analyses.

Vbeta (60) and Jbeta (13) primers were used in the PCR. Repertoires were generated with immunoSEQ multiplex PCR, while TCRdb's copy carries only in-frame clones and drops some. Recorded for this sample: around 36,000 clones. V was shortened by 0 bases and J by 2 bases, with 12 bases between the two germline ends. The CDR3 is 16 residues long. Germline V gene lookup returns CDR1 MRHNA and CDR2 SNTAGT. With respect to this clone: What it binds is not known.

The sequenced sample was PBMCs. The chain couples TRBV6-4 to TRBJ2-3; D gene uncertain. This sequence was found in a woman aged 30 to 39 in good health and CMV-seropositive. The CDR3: CASSDSATATTDTQYF. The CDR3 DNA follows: TGTGCCAGCAGTGACTCAGCGACGGCTACCACAGATACGCAGTATTTT.